This entry lists 5 T cell receptor beta chains sequenced from one sample in a study of CXCR3-negative and CXCR3-positive naive CD8 T cells. Overall study results and limits: When CXCR3-positive naive cells were set against CXCR3-negative naive cells, the former had more hydrophobic TRB CDR3s.

Their specific antigens are unknown. It was by 5' RACE with UMI labels that the TRB cDNA libraries were prepared. No DNA is given; TCRdb re-called the 5' RACE reads and lists each CDR3 protein once. In all, the sample yields under 150,000 distinct CDR3 sequences. Material: naive CXCR3+ CD8+ T cells from blood. Sample subset: CD45RO-CCR7+CD27+CD95- naive CD8+ T cells expressing CXCR3 (TNR3+). The receptors stem from a human donor in good health. Some clones in this sample may be carry-over from other donors' samples.

The genes are TRBV5-1 and TRBJ2-3. The CDR3 loop spans 17 amino acids. Germline V gene data show CDR1 as SGHRS and CDR2 as YFSETQ. CDR3 protein: CASSLGPDGTSTDTQYF.

The chain recombines TRBV19 with TRBJ1-5; the TRBD1 assignment by TCRdb is unverifiable without DNA. There are 15 residues in the CDR3. Germline V gene sequence: CDR1 LNHDA, CDR2 SQIVND (reference sequence). The CDR3 sequence: CASSNRQGAYQPQHF. Combining the CDR3 with reference TRBV19 and TRBJ1-5 gives the whole variable domain DGGITQSPKYLFRKEGQNVTLSCEQNLNHDAMYWYRQDPGQGLRLIYYSQIVNDFQKGDIAEGYSVSREKKESFPLTVTSAQKNPTAFYLCASSNRQGAYQPQHFGDGTRLSIL.

The chain has TRBV4-3 and TRBJ2-2; the TRBD1 assignment by TCRdb is unverifiable without DNA. Germline assignment: CDR1 LGHNA and CDR2 YSLEER. There are 20 residues in the CDR3. CDR3 sequence reads: CASSQVNRGPESGNTGELFF.

The V call is TRBV12-3 or TRBV12-4, the J call TRBJ2-5; TCRdb designates TRBD1, a call that cannot be tested without DNA. The CDR3 runs to 18 residues. This CDR3 is CASSPPGTGMTFGQTQYF.

The chain joins TRBV29-1 to TRBJ1-2; TCRdb designates TRBD1, a call that cannot be tested without DNA. CDR1 is SQVTM and CDR2 is ANQGSEA in the germline V gene. This CDR3 spans 16 amino acids. CDR3 amino acids: CSVAGGPGGGDYGYTF. The full variable domain, its missing parts supplied by reference TRBV29-1 and TRBJ1-2, is SAVISQKPSRDICQRGTSLTIQCQVDSQVTMMFWYRQQPGQSLTLIATANQGSEATYESGFVIDKFPISRPNLTFSTLTVSNMSPEDSSIYLCSVAGGPGGGDYGYTFGSGTRLTVV.